The present entry profiles one T cell receptor (beta chain) with its context. Data came from immunoSEQ multiplex PCR; TCRdb stores just in-frame clones and leaves some out. The table has roughly 170,000 clones, just under 95% seen once. These data belong to a study of control samples from healthy donors and cancer patients. This CDR3 has 13 amino acids. The germline V gene has CDR1 SGHRS and CDR2 YFSETQ. V shed 2 bases and J shed 1 base, with 5 bases lying between them. This sequence was found in a man aged 18 to 35 in good health. The V call is TRBV5-1, the J call TRBJ2-3; D not resolved. Source material: blood. CDR3 nucleotide sequence: TGCGCCAGCAGCTTCAGCGGCACAGATACGCAGTATTTT. Translation: CASSFSGTDTQYF. The full variable domain, rest sourced from reference TRBV5-1 and TRBJ2-3, is KAGVTQTPRYLIKTRGQQVTLSCSPISGHRSVSWYQQTPGQGLQFLFEYFSETQRNKGNFPGRFSGRQFSNSRSEMNVSTLELGDSALYLCASSFSGTDTQYFGPGTRLTVL.